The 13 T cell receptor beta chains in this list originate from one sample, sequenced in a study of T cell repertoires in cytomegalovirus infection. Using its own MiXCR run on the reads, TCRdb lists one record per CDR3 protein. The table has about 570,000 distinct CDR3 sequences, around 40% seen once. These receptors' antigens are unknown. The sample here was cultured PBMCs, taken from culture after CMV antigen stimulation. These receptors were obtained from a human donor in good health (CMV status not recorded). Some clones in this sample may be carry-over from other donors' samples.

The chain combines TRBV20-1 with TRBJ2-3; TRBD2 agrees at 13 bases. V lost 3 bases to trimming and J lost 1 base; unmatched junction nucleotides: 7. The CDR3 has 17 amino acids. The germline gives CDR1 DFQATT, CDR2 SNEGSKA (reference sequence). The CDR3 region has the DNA TGCAGTGCTAGGGGGCCCGGACTAGCGGGAGGCACAGATACGCAGTATTTT. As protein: CSARGPGLAGGTDTQYF.

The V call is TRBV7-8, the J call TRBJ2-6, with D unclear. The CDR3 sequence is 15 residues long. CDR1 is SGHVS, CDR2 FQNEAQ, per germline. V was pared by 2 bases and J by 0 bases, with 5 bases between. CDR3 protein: CASSLLPSGANVLTF. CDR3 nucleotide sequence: TGTGCCAGCAGCTTACTGCCCTCTGGGGCCAACGTCCTGACTTTC.

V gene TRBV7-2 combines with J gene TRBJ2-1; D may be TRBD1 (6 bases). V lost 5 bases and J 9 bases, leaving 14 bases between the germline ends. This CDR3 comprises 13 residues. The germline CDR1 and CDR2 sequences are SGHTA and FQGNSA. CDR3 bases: TGTGCCAGCAGCCCCCACAGGGACACTGAGCAGTTCTTC. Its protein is CASSPHRDTEQFF.

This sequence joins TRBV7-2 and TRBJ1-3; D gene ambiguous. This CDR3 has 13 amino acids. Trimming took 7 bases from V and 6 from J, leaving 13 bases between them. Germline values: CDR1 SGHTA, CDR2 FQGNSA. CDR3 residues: CASTLGVENTIYF. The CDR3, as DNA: TGTGCCAGCACCCTGGGAGTGGAAAACACCATATATTTT.

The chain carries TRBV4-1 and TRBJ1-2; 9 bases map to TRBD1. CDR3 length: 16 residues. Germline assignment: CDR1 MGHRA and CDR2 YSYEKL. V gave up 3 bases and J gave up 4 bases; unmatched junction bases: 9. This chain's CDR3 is CASSQEGQGWTYGYTF. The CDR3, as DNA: TGCGCCAGCAGCCAGGAGGGACAGGGCTGGACCTATGGCTACACCTTC.

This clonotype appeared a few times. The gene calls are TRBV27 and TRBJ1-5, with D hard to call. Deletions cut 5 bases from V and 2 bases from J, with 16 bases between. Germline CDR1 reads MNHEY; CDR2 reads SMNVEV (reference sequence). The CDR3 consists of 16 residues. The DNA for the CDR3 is TGTGCCAGCAGTCCGCGTAGGGTCTTTGGCAATCAGCCCCAGCATTTT. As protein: CASSPRRVFGNQPQHF.

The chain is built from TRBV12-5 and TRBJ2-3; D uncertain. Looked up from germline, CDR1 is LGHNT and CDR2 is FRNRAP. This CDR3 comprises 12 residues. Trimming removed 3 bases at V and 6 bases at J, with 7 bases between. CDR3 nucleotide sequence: TGTGCTAGTGGTTTAGTGGGTGATACGCAGTATTTT. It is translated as CASGLVGDTQYF.

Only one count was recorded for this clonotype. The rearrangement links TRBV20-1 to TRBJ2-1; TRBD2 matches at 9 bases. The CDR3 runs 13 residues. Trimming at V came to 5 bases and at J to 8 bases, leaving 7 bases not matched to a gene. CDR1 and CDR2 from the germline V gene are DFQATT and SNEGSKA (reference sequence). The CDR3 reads CSAGRGGRDEQFF. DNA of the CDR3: TGCAGTGCTGGGCGGGGGGGCAGGGATGAGCAGTTCTTC.

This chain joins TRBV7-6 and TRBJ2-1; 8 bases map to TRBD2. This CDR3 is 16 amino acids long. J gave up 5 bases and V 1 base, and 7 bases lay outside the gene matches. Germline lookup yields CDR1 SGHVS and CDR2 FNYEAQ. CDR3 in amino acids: CASSLGSSGVHNEQFF. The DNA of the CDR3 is TGTGCCAGCAGCTTAGGGAGTAGCGGGGTCCACAATGAGCAGTTCTTC.

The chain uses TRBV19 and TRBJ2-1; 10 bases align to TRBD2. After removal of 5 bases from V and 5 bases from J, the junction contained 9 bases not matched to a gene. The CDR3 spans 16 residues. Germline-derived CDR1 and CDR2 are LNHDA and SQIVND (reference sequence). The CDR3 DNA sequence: TGTGCCAGTAGTCCCGCCGGGACTAGCGCCAACAATGAGCAGTTCTTC. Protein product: CASSPAGTSANNEQFF.

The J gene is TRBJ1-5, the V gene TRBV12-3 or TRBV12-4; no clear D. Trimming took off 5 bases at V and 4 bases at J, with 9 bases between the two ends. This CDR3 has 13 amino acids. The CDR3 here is CASSGSENQPQHF. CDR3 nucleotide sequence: TGTGCCAGCAGTGGCTCAGAAAATCAGCCCCAGCATTTT.

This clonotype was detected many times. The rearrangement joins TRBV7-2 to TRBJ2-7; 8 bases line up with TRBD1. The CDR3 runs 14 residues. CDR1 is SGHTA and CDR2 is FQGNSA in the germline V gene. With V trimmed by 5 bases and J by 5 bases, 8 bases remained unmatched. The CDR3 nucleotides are TGTGCCAGCAGCCCAGACAGGGGTCGGGACGAGCAGTACTTC. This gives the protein CASSPDRGRDEQYF.

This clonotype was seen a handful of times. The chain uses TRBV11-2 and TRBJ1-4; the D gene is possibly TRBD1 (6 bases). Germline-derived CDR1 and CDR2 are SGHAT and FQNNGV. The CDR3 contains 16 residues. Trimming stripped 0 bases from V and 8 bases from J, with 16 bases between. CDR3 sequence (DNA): TGTGCCAGCAGCTTAGACCTGATGGGGGCGGGGGAAAAACTGTTTTTT. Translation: CASSLDLMGAGEKLFF.